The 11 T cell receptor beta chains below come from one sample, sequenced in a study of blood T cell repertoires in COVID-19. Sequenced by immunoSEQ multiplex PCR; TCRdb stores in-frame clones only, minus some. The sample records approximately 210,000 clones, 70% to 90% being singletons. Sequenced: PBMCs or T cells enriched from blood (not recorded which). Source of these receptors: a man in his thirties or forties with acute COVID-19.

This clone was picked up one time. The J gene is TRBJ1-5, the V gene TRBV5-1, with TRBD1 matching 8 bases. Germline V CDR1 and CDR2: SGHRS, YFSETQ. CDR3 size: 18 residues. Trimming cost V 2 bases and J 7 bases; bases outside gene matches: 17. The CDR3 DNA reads TGCGCCAGCAGCTTACCGCCTCCCGGGACAGGAGTGGGCCAGCCCCAGCATTTT. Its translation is CASSLPPPGTGVGQPQHF.

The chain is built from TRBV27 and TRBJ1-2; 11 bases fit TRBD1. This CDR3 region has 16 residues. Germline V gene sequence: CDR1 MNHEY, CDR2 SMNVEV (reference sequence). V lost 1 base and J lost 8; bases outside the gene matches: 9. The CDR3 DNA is TGTGCCAGCAGTTTATGGGGGACAGGGGGGTCACGAGGCTACACCTTC. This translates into CASSLWGTGGSRGYTF.

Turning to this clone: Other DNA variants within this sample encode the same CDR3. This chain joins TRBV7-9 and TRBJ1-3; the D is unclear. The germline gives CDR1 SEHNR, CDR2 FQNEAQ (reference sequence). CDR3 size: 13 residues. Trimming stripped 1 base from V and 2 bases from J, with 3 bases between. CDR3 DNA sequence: TGTGCCAGCAGCTTAGGCGCTGGAAACACCATATATTTT. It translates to CASSLGAGNTIYF.

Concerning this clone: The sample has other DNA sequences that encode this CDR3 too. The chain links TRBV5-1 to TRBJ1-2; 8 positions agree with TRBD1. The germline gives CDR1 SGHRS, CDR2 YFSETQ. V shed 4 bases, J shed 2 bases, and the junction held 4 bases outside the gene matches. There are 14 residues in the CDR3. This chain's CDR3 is CASSLRQGNYGYTF. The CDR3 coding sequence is TGCGCCAGCAGCCTTCGACAGGGGAACTATGGCTACACCTTC.

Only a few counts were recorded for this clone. The CDR3 coding sequence is TGCGCCAGCAGTGAGGGGGGACAGGGACTCCGAGCGAGCAATCAGCCCCAGCATTTT. Its translation: CASSEGGQGLRASNQPQHF. V usage is TRBV10-1 and J usage is TRBJ1-5; 9 bases are a match to TRBD1. The trim removed 2 bases at V and 1 base at J, leaving 12 bases unmatched. The length of the CDR3 is 19 residues. CDR1 and CDR2 (germline): WNHNN, SYGVQD (reference sequence).

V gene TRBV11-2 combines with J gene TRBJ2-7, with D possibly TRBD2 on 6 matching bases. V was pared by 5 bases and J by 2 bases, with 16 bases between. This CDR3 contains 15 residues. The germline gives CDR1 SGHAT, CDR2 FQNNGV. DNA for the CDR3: TGTGCCAGCAGCCCCTCGGGAGTGCTCCCCTACGAGCAGTACTTC. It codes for CASSPSGVLPYEQYF. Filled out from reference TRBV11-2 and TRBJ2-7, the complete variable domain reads EAGVAQSPRYKIIEKRQSVAFWCNPISGHATLYWYQQILGQGPKLLIQFQNNGVVDDSQLPKDRFSAERLKGVDSTLKIQPAKLEDSAVYLCASSPSGVLPYEQYFGPGTRLTVT.

CDR3 loop: CASSVSGTGVGKDTQYF. In DNA, the CDR3 is TGTGCCAGCAGCGTATCCGGGACAGGGGTAGGAAAGGATACGCAGTATTTT. J is TRBJ2-3 and V is TRBV9, with 10 bases identical to TRBD1. Germline values: CDR1 SGDLS, CDR2 YYNGEE. Unmatched junction bases numbered 11, after V lost 1 base and J lost 6 bases. The CDR3 extends over 17 amino acids.

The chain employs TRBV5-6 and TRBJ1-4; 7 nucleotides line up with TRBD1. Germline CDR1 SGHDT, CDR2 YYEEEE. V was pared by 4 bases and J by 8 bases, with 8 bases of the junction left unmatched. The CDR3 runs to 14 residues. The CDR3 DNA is TGTGCCAGCAGCGAGACAGGGAGTCCCGAAAAACTGTTTTTT. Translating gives CASSETGSPEKLFF. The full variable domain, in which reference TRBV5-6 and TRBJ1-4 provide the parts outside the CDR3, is DAGVTQSPTHLIKTRGQQVTLRCSPKSGHDTVSWYQQALGQGPQFIFQYYEEEERQRGNFPDRFSGHQFPNYSSELNVNALLLGDSALYLCASSETGSPEKLFFGSGTQLSVL.

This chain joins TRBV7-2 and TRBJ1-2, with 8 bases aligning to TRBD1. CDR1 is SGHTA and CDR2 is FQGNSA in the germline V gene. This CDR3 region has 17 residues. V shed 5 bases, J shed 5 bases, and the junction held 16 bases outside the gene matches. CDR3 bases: TGTGCCAGCAGCCATCCTGACAGGGGTCCGCAAGAATATGGCTACACCTTC. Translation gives CASSHPDRGPQEYGYTF.

The CDR3 sequence: CASSVAPRTNEKLFF. The CDR3 DNA reads TGTGCCAGCAGCGTAGCCCCCCGGACTAATGAAAAACTGTTTTTT. The J gene is TRBJ1-4, the V gene TRBV9, with unresolved D. The CDR3 consists of 15 residues. CDR1 and CDR2 from the germline V gene are SGDLS and YYNGEE. Trimming pared 0 bases from V and 2 bases from J, leaving 8 bases between.

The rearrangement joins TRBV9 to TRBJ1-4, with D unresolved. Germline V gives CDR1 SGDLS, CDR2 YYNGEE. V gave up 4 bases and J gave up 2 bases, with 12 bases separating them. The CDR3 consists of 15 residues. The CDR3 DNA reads TGTGCCAGCAGCTTTGGGCCAGCCACTAATGAAAAACTGTTTTTT. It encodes CASSFGPATNEKLFF.